This T cell receptor beta chain stems from a study of CD8 T cells in Susac syndrome. There are 14 residues in the CDR3. Per the germline V gene, CDR1 is SEHNR and CDR2 is FQNEAQ (reference sequence). V lost 5 bases and J 7 bases, leaving 17 bases between the germline ends. Both CD4+ and CD8+ T cells were negatively isolated, and TEMRA cells underwent FACS enrichment. 0.5 to 1 ug RNA was reverse transcribed with random hexamers. TCR beta CDR3 was amplified by immunoSEQ multiplex PCR. This amplification extended across 54 Vbeta and 13 Jbeta segments. TCRdb passed the immunoSEQ multiplex PCR reads through MiXCR, listing each CDR3 protein once. Counted here are 120,000 to 150,000 distinct CDR3 sequences, roughly 94% occurring once; the ten biggest clones make up approximately 0.08%.

Sequenced input: CD4+ T cells from PBMCs. This TCR was recovered from a human donor in good health. The chain uses TRBV7-9 and TRBJ1-1, with TRBD1 as a possible D gene (5 bases). This CDR3 reads CASSPARGTDEAFF. The CDR3 nucleotides read TGTGCCAGCAGCCCCGCCCGGGGGACGGATGAAGCTTTCTTT. The whole variable domain, remainder taken from reference TRBV7-9 and TRBJ1-1, is DTGVSQNPRHKITKRGQNVTFRCDPISEHNRLYWYRQTLGQGPEFLTYFQNEAQLEKSRLLSDRFSAERPKGSFSTLEIQRTEQGDSAMYLCASSPARGTDEAFFGQGTRLTVV.